These 10 T cell receptor beta chains were all obtained from the same sample, sequenced in a study of blood T cell repertoires in COVID-19. Using immunoSEQ multiplex PCR, the repertoire was profiled, and TCRdb retains in-frame clones only, with some absent. Of about 140,000 clones listed, around 80% are singletons. The sequenced material came from peripheral blood. The receptors here all came from a man in his 70s who had recovered from COVID-19.

The CDR3 loop is CASTGVGYNTGELFF. CDR3 nucleotide sequence: TGTGCCAGTACGGGGGTAGGGTACAACACCGGGGAGCTGTTTTTT. The chain recombines TRBV19 with TRBJ2-2; the D gene is possibly TRBD2 (6 bases). Germline V gene lookup returns CDR1 LNHDA and CDR2 SQIVND (reference sequence). The CDR3 runs 15 residues. Trimming took off 7 bases at V and 2 bases at J, with 14 bases between the two ends.

The chain links TRBV4-3 to TRBJ1-5, with 9 bases fitting TRBD1. Germline trimming cut 2 bases from V and 7 bases from J; bases unmatched to any gene: 6. Germline V gene lookup returns CDR1 LGHNA and CDR2 YSLEER. The CDR3 runs 15 residues. The CDR3 is CASSQYRGPSQPQHF. CDR3 DNA sequence: TGCGCCAGCAGCCAATACAGGGGGCCCTCCCAGCCCCAGCATTTT.

In this sample, this clone turned up a few times. The chain employs TRBV7-7 and TRBJ2-7; 8 nucleotides line up with TRBD2. Trimming removed 2 bases from V and 0 bases from J; junction bases left unmatched: 12. Germline V gives CDR1 SSHAT, CDR2 FNYEAQ (reference sequence). The CDR3 has 18 amino acids. CDR3 protein: CASSLRGGLEPDSYEQYF. The CDR3 DNA follows: TGTGCCAGCAGCTTAAGAGGGGGACTAGAGCCAGACTCCTACGAGCAGTACTTC.

This clone appeared a few times. The V gene is TRBV4-1, the J gene TRBJ1-1; D perhaps matches TRBD1 (6 bases). Germline-derived CDR1 and CDR2 are MGHRA and YSYEKL. The CDR3 is made up of 16 amino acids. V lost 4 bases to trimming and J lost 2 bases, with 17 bases between them. CDR3 sequence: CASSRPTQGHNTEAFF. CDR3 in DNA: TGCGCCAGCAGCCGCCCCACTCAGGGACACAACACTGAAGCTTTCTTT.

This chain uses TRBV5-1 with TRBJ1-1; 9 nucleotides match TRBD1. The CDR3 sequence is 14 residues long. J gave up 5 bases and V 3 bases, and 5 bases lay outside the gene matches. Germline values: CDR1 SGHRS, CDR2 YFSETQ. The CDR3 nucleotides read TGCGCCAGCAGCTCGGGGACAGGGCTTACTGAAGCTTTCTTT. It specifies CASSSGTGLTEAFF. Variable domain in full (rest from reference TRBV5-1 and TRBJ1-1): KAGVTQTPRYLIKTRGQQVTLSCSPISGHRSVSWYQQTPGQGLQFLFEYFSETQRNKGNFPGRFSGRQFSNSRSEMNVSTLELGDSALYLCASSSGTGLTEAFFGQGTRLTVV.

The V and J genes are TRBV29-1 and TRBJ2-7; D gene ambiguous. Germline lookup yields CDR1 SQVTM and CDR2 ANQGSEA. Trimming removed 4 bases at V and 6 bases at J, with 13 bases between. The CDR3 consists of 12 residues. CDR3 sequence (DNA): TGCAGCGTTGGAGGTAGGTTCGGCGAGCAGTACTTC. It is translated as CSVGGRFGEQYF.

V is TRBV7-9 and J is TRBJ2-6; TRBD1 agrees at 10 bases. The germline V gene has CDR1 SEHNR and CDR2 FQNEAQ (reference sequence). The junction had 4 bases not matched to a gene; V was cut back by 4 bases and J by 4 bases. The CDR3 runs to 16 residues. The CDR3 DNA is TGTGCCAGCAGCTCGGACAGGGGGAACGGGGCCAACGTCCTGACTTTC. The encoded protein is CASSSDRGNGANVLTF.

This clone was counted once. This chain uses TRBV10-1 with TRBJ2-2; 7 bases align to TRBD2. The CDR3 has 17 residues. Germline V CDR1 and CDR2: WNHNN, SYGVQD (reference sequence). With V trimmed by 0 bases and J by 0 bases, 4 bases remained unmatched. CDR3 bases: TGCGCCAGCAGTGAGTCACTAGCGCCTCCGAACACCGGGGAGCTGTTTTTT. Protein sequence: CASSESLAPPNTGELFF.

The chain is built from TRBV19 and TRBJ1-3; possibly TRBD1 for D (6 bases). Germline V gene data show CDR1 as LNHDA and CDR2 as SQIVND (reference sequence). The CDR3 is 15 residues long. Trimming took 6 bases from V and 0 from J, leaving 12 bases between them. The CDR3 region has the DNA TGTGCCAGTAGAGACACAGGGCTCTCTGGAAACACCATATATTTT. Its protein product is CASRDTGLSGNTIYF.

The chain recombines TRBV5-1 with TRBJ2-7, with 9 bases aligning to TRBD1. V lost 0 bases, J lost 3 bases, and 4 bases stayed unmatched. Germline values: CDR1 SGHRS, CDR2 YFSETQ. The CDR3 consists of 15 residues. The DNA of the CDR3 is TGCGCCAGCAGCTTGGACTGGGACAGGGTCTACGAGCAGTACTTC. Its protein product is CASSLDWDRVYEQYF.